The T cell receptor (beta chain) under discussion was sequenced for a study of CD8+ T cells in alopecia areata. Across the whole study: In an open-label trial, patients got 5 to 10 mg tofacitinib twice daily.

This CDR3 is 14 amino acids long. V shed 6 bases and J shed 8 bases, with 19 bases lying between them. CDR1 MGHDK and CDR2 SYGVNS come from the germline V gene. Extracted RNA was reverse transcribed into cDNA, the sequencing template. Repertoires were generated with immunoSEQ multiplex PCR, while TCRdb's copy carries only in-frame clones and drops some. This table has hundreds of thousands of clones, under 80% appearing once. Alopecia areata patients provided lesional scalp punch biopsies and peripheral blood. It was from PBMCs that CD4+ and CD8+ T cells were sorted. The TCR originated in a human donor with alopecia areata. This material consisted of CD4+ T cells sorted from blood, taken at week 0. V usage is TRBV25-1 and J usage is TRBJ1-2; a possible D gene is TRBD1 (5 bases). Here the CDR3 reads CASRGPGDLRGYTF. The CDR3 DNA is TGTGCCAGCAGGGGGCCGGGGGATCTACGGGGCTACACCTTC.